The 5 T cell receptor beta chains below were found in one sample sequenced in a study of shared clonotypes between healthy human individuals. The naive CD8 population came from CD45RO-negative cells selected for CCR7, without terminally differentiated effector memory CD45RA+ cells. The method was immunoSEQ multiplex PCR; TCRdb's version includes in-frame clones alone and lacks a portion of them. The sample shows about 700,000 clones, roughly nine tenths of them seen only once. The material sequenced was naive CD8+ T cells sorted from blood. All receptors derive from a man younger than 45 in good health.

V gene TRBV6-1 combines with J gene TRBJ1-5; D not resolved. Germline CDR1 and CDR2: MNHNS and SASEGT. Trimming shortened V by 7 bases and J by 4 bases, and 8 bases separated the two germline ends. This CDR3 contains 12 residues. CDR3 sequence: CASMGLNQPQHF. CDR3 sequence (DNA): TGTGCCAGCATGGGGTTGAATCAGCCCCAGCATTTT.

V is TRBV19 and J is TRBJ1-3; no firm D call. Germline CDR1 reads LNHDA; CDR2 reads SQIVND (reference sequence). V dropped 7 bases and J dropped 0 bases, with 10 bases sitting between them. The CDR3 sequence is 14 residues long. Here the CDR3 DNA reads TGTGCCAGTAACGGACCGCGCTCTGGAAACACCATATATTTT. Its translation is CASNGPRSGNTIYF.

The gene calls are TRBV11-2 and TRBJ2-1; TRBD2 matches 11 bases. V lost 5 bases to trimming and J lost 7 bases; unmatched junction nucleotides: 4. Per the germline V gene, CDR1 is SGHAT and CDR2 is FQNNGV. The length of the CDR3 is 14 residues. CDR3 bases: TGTGCCAGCAGCCCGGGACTAGCGGTTAATGAGCAGTTCTTC. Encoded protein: CASSPGLAVNEQFF.

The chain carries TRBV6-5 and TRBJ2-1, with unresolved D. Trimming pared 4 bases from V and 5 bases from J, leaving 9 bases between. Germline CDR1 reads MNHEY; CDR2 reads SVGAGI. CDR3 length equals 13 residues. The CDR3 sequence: CASSSYPHNEQFF. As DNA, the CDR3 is TGTGCCAGCAGTTCCTACCCCCACAATGAGCAGTTCTTC.

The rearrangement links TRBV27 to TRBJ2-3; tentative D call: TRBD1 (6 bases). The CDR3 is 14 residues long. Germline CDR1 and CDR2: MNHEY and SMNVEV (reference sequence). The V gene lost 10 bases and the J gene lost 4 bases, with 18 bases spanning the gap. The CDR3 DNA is TGTGCCACCAGAACAGGGATCATCGCAGATACGCAGTATTTT. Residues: CATRTGIIADTQYF.